These 11 T cell receptor beta chains were sequenced from one sample in a study of shared clonotypes between healthy human individuals. This table comes from immunoSEQ multiplex PCR, and its TCRdb copy is limited to in-frame clones, with some not included. Here the sample spans under 600,000 clones, more than 95% being singletons. The sample taken for sequencing was naive CD4+ T cells sorted from blood. Stated subset: CD45RA+ positively selected. The source of these receptors is a woman in her thirties in good health.

The chain carries TRBV28 and TRBJ1-2, with 12 bases lining up with TRBD1. Trimming at V came to 5 bases and at J to 6 bases, leaving 7 bases not matched to a gene. Germline V gene data show CDR1 as MDHEN and CDR2 as SYDVKM. This CDR3 is 15 amino acids long. The CDR3 loop reads CASSPGTGGGDGYTF. The CDR3 DNA follows: TGTGCCAGCAGTCCAGGGACAGGGGGCGGAGATGGCTACACCTTC.

V and J are TRBV5-1 and TRBJ2-7, with D perhaps TRBD1 (6 bases). The CDR3 is 16 amino acids. The V and J ends lost 3 bases and 7 bases respectively, with 23 bases between them. In germline, CDR1 is SGHRS, CDR2 YFSETQ. CDR3 coding DNA: TGCGCCAGCAGCTGGGCCGTCGTACAGGGCAGAGGTGAGCAGTACTTC. As protein: CASSWAVVQGRGEQYF. Complete variable domain (other parts from reference TRBV5-1 and TRBJ2-7): KAGVTQTPRYLIKTRGQQVTLSCSPISGHRSVSWYQQTPGQGLQFLFEYFSETQRNKGNFPGRFSGRQFSNSRSEMNVSTLELGDSALYLCASSWAVVQGRGEQYFGPGTRLTVT.

V and J are TRBV7-7 and TRBJ2-1; 9 bases are a match to TRBD2. The germline CDR1 and CDR2 sequences are SSHAT and FNYEAQ (reference sequence). CDR3 length: 16 residues. Trimming at V came to 5 bases and at J to 4 bases, leaving 9 bases not matched to a gene. The CDR3 loop reads CASSPSPGLAYNEQFF. In DNA, the CDR3 is TGTGCCAGCAGCCCAAGTCCGGGACTAGCTTACAATGAGCAGTTCTTC.

The gene calls are TRBV6-4 and TRBJ2-5; 12 nucleotides match TRBD2. The DNA end favors TRBJ2-7, so the J call may be wrong. The CDR3 runs 14 residues. CDR1 is MRHNA and CDR2 is SNTAGT in the germline V gene. Here the CDR3 DNA reads TGTGCCAGCAGTGCGACTAGCGGGAGCTACGAGCAGTACTTC. Translating gives CASSATSGSYEQYF.

V and J are TRBV19 and TRBJ2-5; D uncertain. The better agreement between TRBJ2-7 and the DNA end casts doubt on the J call. The length of the CDR3 is 14 residues. Germline CDR1 and CDR2: LNHDA and SQIVND (reference sequence). CDR3 sequence: CASRDEAVPYEQYF. The CDR3 bases are TGTGCCAGTAGAGATGAGGCTGTTCCCTACGAGCAGTACTTC.

The rearrangement links TRBV28 to TRBJ2-4, with D perhaps TRBD1 (6 bases). Germline values: CDR1 MDHEN, CDR2 SYDVKM. The V end was cut by 2 bases, the J end by 1 base, with 9 bases between. The CDR3 loop spans 15 amino acids. The CDR3 is CASSLNQGAKNIQYF. DNA of the CDR3: TGTGCCAGCAGTTTAAACCAGGGGGCCAAAAACATTCAGTACTTC.

The chain uses TRBV4-1 and TRBJ2-7; 7 bases align to TRBD1. V trimming: 5 bases; J trimming: 6 bases; junction bases outside the gene matches: 7. The germline V gene has CDR1 MGHRA and CDR2 YSYEKL. The CDR3 extends over 13 amino acids. CDR3 sequence reads: CASSGSTGVEQYF. In DNA, the CDR3 is TGCGCCAGCAGCGGAAGTACAGGGGTCGAGCAGTACTTC.

J is TRBJ2-4 and V is TRBV5-1; 8 nucleotides align to TRBD2. Germline values: CDR1 SGHRS, CDR2 YFSETQ. The V gene end was trimmed by 2 bases and the J gene end by 3 bases; junction bases not matched to a gene: 4. This CDR3 comprises 15 residues. For the CDR3, the DNA is TGCGCCAGCAGCTTAACTAGCGGAATCAAAAACATTCAGTACTTC. This sequence encodes CASSLTSGIKNIQYF.

This sequence joins TRBV30 and TRBJ1-6, with TRBD1 as a possible D gene (5 bases). Trimming removed 0 bases from V and 13 bases from J, with 13 bases in between. CDR1 and CDR2 from the germline V gene are GTSNPN and SVGIG (reference sequence). The CDR3 spans 13 residues. CDR3 residues: CAWSVEQGPPLHF. As DNA, the CDR3 is TGTGCCTGGAGTGTAGAGCAGGGCCCGCCCCTCCACTTT.

The rearrangement links TRBV5-8 to TRBJ1-1; 11 positions agree with TRBD1. CDR3 length equals 14 residues. The germline V gene has CDR1 SGHTS and CDR2 YDEGEE. The ends lost 3 bases at V and 4 bases at J; junction bases unmatched: 2. The CDR3 reads CASSWDRGGTEAFF. CDR3 coding DNA: TGTGCCAGCAGCTGGGACAGGGGGGGCACTGAAGCTTTCTTT.

The chain links TRBV29-1 to TRBJ2-7; a weak D match, TRBD2 (5 bases). The V gene lost 4 bases and the J gene lost 5 bases, with 18 bases spanning the gap. The germline V gene has CDR1 SQVTM and CDR2 ANQGSEA. This CDR3 contains 14 residues. The CDR3 here is CSVVPRSPGDEQYF. The CDR3 DNA reads TGCAGCGTTGTCCCTAGAAGCCCCGGGGACGAGCAGTACTTC.